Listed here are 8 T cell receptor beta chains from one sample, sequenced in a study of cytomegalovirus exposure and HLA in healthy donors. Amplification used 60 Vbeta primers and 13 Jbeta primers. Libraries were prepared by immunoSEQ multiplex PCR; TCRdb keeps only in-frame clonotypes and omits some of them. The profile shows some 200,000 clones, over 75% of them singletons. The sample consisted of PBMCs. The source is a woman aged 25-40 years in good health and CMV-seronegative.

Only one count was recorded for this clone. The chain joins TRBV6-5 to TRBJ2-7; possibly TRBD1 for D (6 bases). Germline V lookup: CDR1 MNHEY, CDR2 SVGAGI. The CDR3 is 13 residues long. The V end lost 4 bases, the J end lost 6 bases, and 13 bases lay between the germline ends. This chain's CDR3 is CASSSLGTTEQYF. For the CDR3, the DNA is TGTGCCAGCAGTTCGCTGGGGACAACCGAGCAGTACTTC.

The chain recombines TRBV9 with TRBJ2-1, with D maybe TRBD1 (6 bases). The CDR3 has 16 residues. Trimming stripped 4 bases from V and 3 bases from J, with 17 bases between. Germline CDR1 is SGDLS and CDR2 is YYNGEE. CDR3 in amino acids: CASSPRPQGIYNEQFF. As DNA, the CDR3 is TGTGCCAGCAGCCCCCGACCCCAGGGGATCTACAATGAGCAGTTCTTC.

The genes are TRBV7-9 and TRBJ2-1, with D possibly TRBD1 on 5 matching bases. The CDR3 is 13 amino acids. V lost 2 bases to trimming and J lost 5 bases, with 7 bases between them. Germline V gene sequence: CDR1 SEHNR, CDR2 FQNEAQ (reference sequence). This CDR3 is CASSLQGNNEQFF. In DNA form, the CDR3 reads TGTGCCAGCAGCTTACAGGGAAACAATGAGCAGTTCTTC.

This CDR3 reads CASSEILGQREQYF. In DNA, the CDR3 is TGTGCCAGCAGTGAAATTTTGGGGCAGCGCGAGCAGTACTTC. The chain carries TRBV6-1 and TRBJ2-7, with a tentative D call TRBD1 (5 bases). Between the trimmed V and J ends, which lost 2 bases and 6 bases, there was a span of 14 bases. This CDR3 region has 14 residues. CDR1 and CDR2 from the germline V gene are MNHNS and SASEGT.

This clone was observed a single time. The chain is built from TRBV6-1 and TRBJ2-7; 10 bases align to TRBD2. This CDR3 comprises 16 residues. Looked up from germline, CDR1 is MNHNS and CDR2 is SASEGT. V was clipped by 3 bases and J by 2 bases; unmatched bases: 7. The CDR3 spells CASSEGPLAGAYEQYF. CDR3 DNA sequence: TGTGCCAGCAGTGAGGGCCCTCTAGCGGGAGCCTACGAGCAGTACTTC.

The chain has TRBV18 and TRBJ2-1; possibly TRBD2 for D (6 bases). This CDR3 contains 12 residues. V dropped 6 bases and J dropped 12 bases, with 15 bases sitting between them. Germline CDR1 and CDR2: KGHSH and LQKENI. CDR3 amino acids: CASSPGLRGQFF. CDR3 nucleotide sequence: TGTGCCAGCTCGCCGGGACTCCGAGGGCAGTTCTTC.

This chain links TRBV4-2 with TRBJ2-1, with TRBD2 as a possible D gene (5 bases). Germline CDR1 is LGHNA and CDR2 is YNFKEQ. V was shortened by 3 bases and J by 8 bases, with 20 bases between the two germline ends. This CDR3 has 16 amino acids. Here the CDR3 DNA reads TGTGCCAGCAGCCAGGCTGGCGCTAGCCGAGCAGATGAGCAGTTCTTC. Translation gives CASSQAGASRADEQFF.

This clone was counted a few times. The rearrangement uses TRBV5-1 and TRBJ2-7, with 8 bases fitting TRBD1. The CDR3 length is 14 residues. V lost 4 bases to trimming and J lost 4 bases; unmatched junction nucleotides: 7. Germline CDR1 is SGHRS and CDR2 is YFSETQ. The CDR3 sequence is CASSAQGASYEQYF. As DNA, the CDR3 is TGCGCCAGCAGCGCCCAGGGGGCCAGTTACGAGCAGTACTTC.